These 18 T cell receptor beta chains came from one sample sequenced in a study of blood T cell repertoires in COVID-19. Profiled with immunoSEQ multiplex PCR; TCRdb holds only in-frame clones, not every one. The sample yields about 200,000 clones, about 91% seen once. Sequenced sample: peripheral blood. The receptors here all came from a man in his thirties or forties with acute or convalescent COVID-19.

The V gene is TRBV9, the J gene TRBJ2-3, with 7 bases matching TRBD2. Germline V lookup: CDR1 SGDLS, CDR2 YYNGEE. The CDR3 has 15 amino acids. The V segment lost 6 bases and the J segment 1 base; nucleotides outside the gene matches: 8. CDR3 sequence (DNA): TGTGCCAGCAATCCTAGCGGTGAAGGCACAGATACGCAGTATTTT. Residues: CASNPSGEGTDTQYF.

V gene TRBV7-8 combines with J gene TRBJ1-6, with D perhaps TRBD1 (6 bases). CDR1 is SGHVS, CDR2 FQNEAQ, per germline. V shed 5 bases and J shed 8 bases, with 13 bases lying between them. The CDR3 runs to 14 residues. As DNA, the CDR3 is TGTGCCAGCAGCGCGGACAGAAGTTATTCACCCCTCCACTTT. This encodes CASSADRSYSPLHF.

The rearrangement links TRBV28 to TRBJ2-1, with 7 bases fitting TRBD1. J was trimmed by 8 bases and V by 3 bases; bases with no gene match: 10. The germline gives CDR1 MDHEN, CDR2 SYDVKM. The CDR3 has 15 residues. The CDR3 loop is CASSLSIQGLDEQFF. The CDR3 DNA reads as TGTGCCAGCAGTTTGTCAATACAGGGGCTCGATGAGCAGTTCTTC.

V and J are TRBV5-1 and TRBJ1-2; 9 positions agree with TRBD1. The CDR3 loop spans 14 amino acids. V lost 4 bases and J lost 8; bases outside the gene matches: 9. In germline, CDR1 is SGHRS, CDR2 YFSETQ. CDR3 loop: CASSASGTGFGYTF. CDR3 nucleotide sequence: TGCGCCAGCAGCGCATCCGGGACAGGGTTCGGCTACACCTTC.

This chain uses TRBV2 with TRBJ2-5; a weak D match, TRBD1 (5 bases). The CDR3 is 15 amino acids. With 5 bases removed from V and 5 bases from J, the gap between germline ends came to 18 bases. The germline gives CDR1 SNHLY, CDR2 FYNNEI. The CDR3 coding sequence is TGTGCCAGCAGTAGTCCCATAGGGGCGCTGGAGACCCAGTACTTC. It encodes CASSSPIGALETQYF. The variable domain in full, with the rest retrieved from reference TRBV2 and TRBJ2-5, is EPEVTQTPSHQVTQMGQEVILRCVPISNHLYFYWYRQILGQKVEFLVSFYNNEISEKSEIFDDQFSVERPDGSNFTLKIRSTKLEDSAMYFCASSSPIGALETQYFGPGTRLLVL.

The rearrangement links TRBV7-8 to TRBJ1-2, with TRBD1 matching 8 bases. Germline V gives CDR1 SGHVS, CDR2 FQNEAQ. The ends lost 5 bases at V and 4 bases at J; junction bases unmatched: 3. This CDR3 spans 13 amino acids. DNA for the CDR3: TGTGCCAGCAGCGACAGGGGCCTCTATGGCTACACCTTC. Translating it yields CASSDRGLYGYTF.

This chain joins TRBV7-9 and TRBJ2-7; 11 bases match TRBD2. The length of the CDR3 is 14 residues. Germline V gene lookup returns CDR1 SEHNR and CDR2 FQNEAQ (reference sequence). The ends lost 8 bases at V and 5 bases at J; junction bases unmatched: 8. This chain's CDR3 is CASGVAGGLNEQYF. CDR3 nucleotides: TGTGCCAGCGGGGTAGCGGGAGGGTTGAACGAGCAGTACTTC.

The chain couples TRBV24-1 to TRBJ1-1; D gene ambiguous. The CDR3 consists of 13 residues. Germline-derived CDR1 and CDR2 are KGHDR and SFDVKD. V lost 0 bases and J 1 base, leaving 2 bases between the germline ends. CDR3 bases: TGTGCCACCAGTGATTTGCAGAACACTGAAGCTTTCTTT. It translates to CATSDLQNTEAFF.

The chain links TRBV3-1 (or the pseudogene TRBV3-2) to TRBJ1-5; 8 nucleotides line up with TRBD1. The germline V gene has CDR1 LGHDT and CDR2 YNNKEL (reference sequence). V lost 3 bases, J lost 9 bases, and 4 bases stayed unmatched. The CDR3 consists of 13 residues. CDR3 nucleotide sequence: TGTGCCAGCAGCCAGGACAGGGCCCGGCCCCAGCATTTT. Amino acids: CASSQDRARPQHF.

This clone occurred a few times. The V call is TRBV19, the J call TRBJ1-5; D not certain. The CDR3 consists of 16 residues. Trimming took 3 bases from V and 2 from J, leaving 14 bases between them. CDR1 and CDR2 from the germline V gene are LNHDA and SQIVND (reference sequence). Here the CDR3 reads CASSMSLASGNQPQHF. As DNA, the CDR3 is TGTGCCAGTAGTATGTCCCTAGCTAGTGGCAATCAGCCCCAGCATTTT. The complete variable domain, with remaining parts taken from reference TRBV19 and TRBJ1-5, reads DGGITQSPKYLFRKEGQNVTLSCEQNLNHDAMYWYRQDPGQGLRLIYYSQIVNDFQKGDIAEGYSVSREKKESFPLTVTSAQKNPTAFYLCASSMSLASGNQPQHFGDGTRLSIL.

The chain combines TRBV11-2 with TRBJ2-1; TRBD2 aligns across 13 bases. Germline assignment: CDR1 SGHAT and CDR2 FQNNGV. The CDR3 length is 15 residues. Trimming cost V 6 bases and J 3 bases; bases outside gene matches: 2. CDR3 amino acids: CASSRLAGGYNEQFF. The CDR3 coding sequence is TGTGCCAGCAGTCGACTAGCGGGGGGCTACAATGAGCAGTTCTTC.

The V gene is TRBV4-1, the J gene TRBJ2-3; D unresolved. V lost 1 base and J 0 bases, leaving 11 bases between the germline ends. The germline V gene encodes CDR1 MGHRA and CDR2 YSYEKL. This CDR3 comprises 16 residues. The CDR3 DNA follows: TGCGCCAGCAGCCAAGTTCAAGCACGTAGCACAGATACGCAGTATTTT. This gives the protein CASSQVQARSTDTQYF.

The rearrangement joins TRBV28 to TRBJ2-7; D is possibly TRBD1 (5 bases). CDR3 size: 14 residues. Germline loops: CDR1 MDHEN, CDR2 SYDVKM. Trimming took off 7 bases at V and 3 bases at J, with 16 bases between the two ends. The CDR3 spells CASTSPVDSYEQYF. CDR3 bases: TGTGCCAGCACTTCCCCAGTAGACAGCTACGAGCAGTACTTC.

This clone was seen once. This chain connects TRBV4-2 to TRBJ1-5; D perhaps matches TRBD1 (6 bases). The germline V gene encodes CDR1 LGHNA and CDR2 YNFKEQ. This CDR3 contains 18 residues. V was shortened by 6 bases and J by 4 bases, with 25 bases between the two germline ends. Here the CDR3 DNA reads TGTGCCAGCAGTCAGGATTACCTACCGGGACATCATAATCAGCCCCAGCATTTT. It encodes CASSQDYLPGHHNQPQHF.

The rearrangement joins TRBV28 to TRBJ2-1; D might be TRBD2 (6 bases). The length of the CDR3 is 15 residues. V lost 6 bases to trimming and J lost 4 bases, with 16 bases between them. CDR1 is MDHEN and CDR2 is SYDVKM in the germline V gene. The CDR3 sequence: CASRLRDWVYNEQFF. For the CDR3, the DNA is TGTGCCAGCAGACTCCGGGACTGGGTATACAATGAGCAGTTCTTC.

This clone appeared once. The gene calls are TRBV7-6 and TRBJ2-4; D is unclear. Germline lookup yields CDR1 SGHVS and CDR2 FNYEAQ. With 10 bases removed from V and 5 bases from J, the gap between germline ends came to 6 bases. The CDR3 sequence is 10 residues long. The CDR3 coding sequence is TGTGCCACCGCAGAAAACATTCAGTACTTC. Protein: CATAENIQYF. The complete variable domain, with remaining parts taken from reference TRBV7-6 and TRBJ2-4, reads GAGVSQSPRYKVTKRGQDVALRCDPISGHVSLYWYRQALGQGPEFLTYFNYEAQQDKSGLPNDRFSAERPEGSISTLTIQRTEQRDSAMYRCATAENIQYFGAGTRLSVL.

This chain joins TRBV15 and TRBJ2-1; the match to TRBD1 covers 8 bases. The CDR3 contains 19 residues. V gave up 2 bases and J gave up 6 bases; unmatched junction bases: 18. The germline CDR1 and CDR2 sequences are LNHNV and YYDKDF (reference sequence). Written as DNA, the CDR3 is TGTGCCACCAGCAGATTTCGACCGGGACAGGTAGTACTGGGCAATGAGCAGTTCTTC. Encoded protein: CATSRFRPGQVVLGNEQFF.

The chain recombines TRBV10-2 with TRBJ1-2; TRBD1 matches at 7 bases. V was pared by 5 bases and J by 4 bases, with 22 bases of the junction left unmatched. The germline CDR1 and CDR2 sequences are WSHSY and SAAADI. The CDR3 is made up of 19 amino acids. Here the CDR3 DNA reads TGCGCCAGCAGTCCCGGGCGATCCGGGACAGCTGTGGTAGGCTATGGCTACACCTTC. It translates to CASSPGRSGTAVVGYGYTF.